This note documents a single T cell receptor beta chain sequence. Profiling relied on immunoSEQ multiplex PCR, and the TCRdb table lists in-frame clones only, not all of them. The top ten clones hold approximately 2% of a sample with 250,000 to 350,000 clones, approximately 86% of them seen once. This CDR3 has 15 amino acids. Germline V gene data show CDR1 as SGHDT and CDR2 as YYEEEE. V lost 3 bases and J lost 5; bases outside the gene matches: 6. The sample is drawn from a study of blood T cell repertoires in COVID-19. Study-wide context: Samples came from the United States, Italy and Spain, spanning acute and convalescent COVID-19.

The J gene is TRBJ1-5, the V gene TRBV5-6, with TRBD1 identical over 9 bases. Sequencing was done on a sample of peripheral blood. The clonotype comes from a man aged 18 to 35 with active or convalescent COVID-19. Here the CDR3 DNA reads TGTGCCAGCAGCTATAGGGGACAGGGTCATCAGCCCCAGCATTTT. Translation gives CASSYRGQGHQPQHF.